This T cell receptor (beta chain) was sequenced for a study of T cells expressing NK-cell markers. Germline lookup yields CDR1 SEHNR and CDR2 FQNEAQ (reference sequence). CDR3 length: 17 residues. Regarding this clonotype: What it binds is unknown.

The study's findings and limits: Dominant NKG2C+ clonotypes made up about 1.0-7.5% of CD8+ T cells in 5 or 6 donors.

TCRdb reprocessed the 5' RACE reads and stores each CDR3 protein as one record, lacking DNA. This sample's table has about 390,000 distinct CDR3 sequences. The rearrangement uses TRBV7-9 and TRBJ2-6; no DNA is available, so the TRBD1 call from TCRdb remains unchecked. The origin of this receptor is a woman between 50 and 59 years old in good health. The sequenced material came from blood T cells: a sorted CD56 or NKG2C T cell subset, CD4+ or CD8+ T cells, or bulk PBMC T cells (not recorded which). The CDR3 sequence: CASSRGQGPSGANVLTF. The full variable domain, rest sourced from reference TRBV7-9 and TRBJ2-6, is DTGVSQNPRHKITKRGQNVTFRCDPISEHNRLYWYRQTLGQGPEFLTYFQNEAQLEKSRLLSDRFSAERPKGSFSTLEIQRTEQGDSAMYLCASSRGQGPSGANVLTFGAGSRLTVL.